The 26 T cell receptor beta chains below all came from one sample that was sequenced in a study of blood T cell repertoires in COVID-19. Assay: immunoSEQ multiplex PCR; the TCRdb copy retains only in-frame clones and omits some. The sample lists about 260,000 clones, 85% to 90% occurring once. The sequencing sample was made of peripheral blood. These TCRs come from a woman in her forties who had recovered from COVID-19.

This clone appeared a single time. The chain employs TRBV10-3 and TRBJ2-6, with a tentative D call TRBD2 (5 bases). The CDR3 totals 15 residues. Trimming took off 2 bases at V and 4 bases at J, with 9 bases between the two ends. Germline assignment: CDR1 ENHRY and CDR2 SYGVKD. The CDR3 nucleotides read TGTGCCATCAGTGAGCGAGGGCCCGGGGCCAACGTCCTGACTTTC. It codes for CAISERGPGANVLTF.

The chain uses TRBV7-4 and TRBJ2-7, with 7 bases fitting TRBD1. The CDR3 is 16 amino acids. The V segment lost 5 bases and the J segment 4 bases; nucleotides outside the gene matches: 14. CDR1 and CDR2 (germline): SGHVT, SQSDAQ. The CDR3 nucleotides are TGTGCCAGCAGCCCTCGACAGGGCGTTTTCCCTTACGAGCAGTACTTC. It is translated as CASSPRQGVFPYEQYF. The full variable domain, rest sourced from reference TRBV7-4 and TRBJ2-7, is GAGVSQSPRYKVAKRGRDVALRCDSISGHVTLYWYRQTLGQGSEVLTYSQSDAQRDKSGRPSGRFSAERPERSVSTLKIQRTEQGDSAVYLCASSPRQGVFPYEQYFGPGTRLTVT.

The CDR3 DNA follows: TGCGCCAGCAGCTTGGGGTTTCCAGGGGGGAACACTGAAGCTTTCTTT. Translated, it gives CASSLGFPGGNTEAFF. The rearrangement joins TRBV5-1 to TRBJ1-1; 7 nucleotides agree with TRBD1. The CDR3 covers 16 residues. Per the germline V gene, CDR1 is SGHRS and CDR2 is YFSETQ. With 0 bases clipped from V and 1 base from J, the junction kept 6 bases outside the gene matches.

The chain uses TRBV10-2 and TRBJ1-2, with 8 nucleotides matching TRBD1. The CDR3 consists of 11 residues. V was clipped by 8 bases and J by 8 bases; unmatched bases: 4. Looked up from germline, CDR1 is WSHSY and CDR2 is SAAADI. CDR3 DNA: TGCGCCAGCCGGACAGGGAGGGGCTACACCTTC. It translates to CASRTGRGYTF.

The rearrangement links TRBV5-1 to TRBJ1-2, with D possibly TRBD1 on 5 matching bases. Germline V gives CDR1 SGHRS, CDR2 YFSETQ. The CDR3 runs to 13 residues. Trimming pared 0 bases from V and 6 bases from J, leaving 9 bases between. The CDR3 DNA is TGCGCCAGCAGCTTGGCCAGGGCCCATGGCTACACCTTC. As protein: CASSLARAHGYTF.

This chain connects TRBV7-2 to TRBJ1-1; unclear D gene. The length of the CDR3 is 13 residues. From germline, CDR1 is SGHTA and CDR2 FQGNSA. The V and J ends lost 2 bases and 4 bases respectively, with 8 bases between them. The CDR3 spells CASSLKSGTEAFF. Written as DNA, the CDR3 is TGTGCCAGCAGCTTAAAGAGCGGCACTGAAGCTTTCTTT.

The V gene is TRBV6-5, the J gene TRBJ1-1; the match to TRBD1 covers 7 bases. J was trimmed by 5 bases and V by 1 base; bases with no gene match: 4. The CDR3 sequence is 14 residues long. The germline V gene encodes CDR1 MNHEY and CDR2 SVGAGI. CDR3 sequence (DNA): TGTGCCAGCAGTTACTTAGACAGGGCGACTGAAGCTTTCTTT. It translates to CASSYLDRATEAFF.

The V call is TRBV12-2, the J call TRBJ2-3; the table's D call, TRBD2, has no DNA check behind it. TRBV12-2 is assigned pseudogene status. The CDR3 totals 19 residues. Written as DNA, the CDR3 is TGTGCAAGTCGCTTAGGGGGTACTAGCGGGGGCCCGAGCTTAGATACGCAGTATTTT. Translation: CASRLGGTSGGPSLDTQYF.

V is TRBV2 and J is TRBJ2-5; D remains ambiguous. The CDR3 sequence is 13 residues long. Per the germline V gene, CDR1 is SNHLY and CDR2 is FYNNEI. The ends were cut back, 7 bases at V and 0 bases at J, with 9 bases in the middle. The CDR3 is CASTGLYQETQYF. The CDR3, as DNA: TGTGCCAGCACAGGCCTGTACCAAGAGACCCAGTACTTC.

This chain joins TRBV2 and TRBJ1-2, with TRBD1 matching over 9 bases. The CDR3 extends over 15 amino acids. V was clipped by 6 bases and J by 7 bases; unmatched bases: 12. Per the germline V gene, CDR1 is SNHLY and CDR2 is FYNNEI. CDR3 loop: CASRRNTGGRGGYTF. For the CDR3, the DNA is TGTGCCAGCAGACGAAATACAGGGGGCAGGGGTGGCTACACCTTC.

In its sample, this clone was seen once. V is TRBV12-5 and J is TRBJ1-4, with D possibly TRBD1 on 5 matching bases. This CDR3 region has 16 residues. The V end was cut by 1 base, the J end by 5 bases, with 14 bases between. Germline V gives CDR1 LGHNT, CDR2 FRNRAP. The CDR3, as DNA: TGTGCTAGTGGTTTGGACACCTTCAACAGGAATGAAAAACTGTTTTTT. It is translated as CASGLDTFNRNEKLFF.

This chain connects TRBV15 to TRBJ1-1; D possibly corresponds to TRBD1 (6 bases). The V gene lost 5 bases and the J gene lost 5 bases, with 30 bases spanning the gap. This CDR3 spans 19 amino acids. Germline V gene data show CDR1 as LNHNV and CDR2 as YYDKDF (reference sequence). CDR3 loop: CATSSVGRQQGPWRTEAFF. The CDR3 DNA reads TGTGCCACCAGCTCGGTCGGACGGCAACAGGGCCCTTGGAGAACTGAAGCTTTCTTT.

The chain couples TRBV6-6 to TRBJ1-2; 8 bases line up with TRBD1. This CDR3 is 13 amino acids long. Germline values: CDR1 MNHNY, CDR2 SVGAGI (reference sequence). The ends lost 2 bases at V and 6 bases at J; junction bases unmatched: 2. In DNA, the CDR3 is TGTGCCAGCAGTTACACGGACAGGGATGGCTACACCTTC. Protein: CASSYTDRDGYTF.

This chain links TRBV6-5 with TRBJ2-7, with D perhaps matching TRBD2 (6 bases). Germline V gene sequence: CDR1 MNHEY, CDR2 SVGAGI. V gave up 8 bases and J gave up 2 bases, with 10 bases separating them. This CDR3 comprises 12 residues. This CDR3 is CASRGSTYEQYF. In DNA, the CDR3 is TGTGCCAGCCGGGGGTCTACCTACGAGCAGTACTTC.

The V and J genes are TRBV9 and TRBJ1-2, with D uncertain. CDR1 and CDR2 (germline): SGDLS, YYNGEE. The CDR3 has 14 residues. Trimming pared 0 bases from V and 5 bases from J, leaving 11 bases between. The CDR3, as DNA: TGTGCCAGCAGCGTAGGAGTATCCGAATATGGCTACACCTTC. Amino acids: CASSVGVSEYGYTF. Complete variable domain (other parts from reference TRBV9 and TRBJ1-2): DSGVTQTPKHLITATGQRVTLRCSPRSGDLSVYWYQQSLDQGLQFLIQYYNGEERAKGNILERFSAQQFPDLHSELNLSSLELGDSALYFCASSVGVSEYGYTFGSGTRLTVV.

This rearrangement joins TRBV7-2 to TRBJ2-7, with D possibly TRBD2 on 5 matching bases. The CDR3 is 16 amino acids. Germline V gene lookup returns CDR1 SGHTA and CDR2 FQGNSA. Between the trimmed V and J ends, which lost 3 bases and 2 bases, there was a span of 17 bases. DNA of the CDR3: TGTGCCAGCAGCTTGGGTGGGAGCGGTTCGACCTACGAGCAGTACTTC. It specifies CASSLGGSGSTYEQYF.

CDR3 DNA: TGTGCCAGCAGCCCAGGGAACTATGGCTACACCTTC. Its protein product is CASSPGNYGYTF. The chain employs TRBV5-6 and TRBJ1-2, with D perhaps TRBD1 (5 bases). Looked up from germline, CDR1 is SGHDT and CDR2 is YYEEEE. The CDR3 has 12 residues. V dropped 4 bases and J dropped 2 bases, with 6 bases sitting between them.

The CDR3 region is CASSFWDRKGGYTF. As DNA, the CDR3 is TGTGCCAGCAGTTTTTGGGACAGAAAGGGGGGCTACACCTTC. V and J are TRBV27 and TRBJ1-2; 7 nucleotides line up with TRBD1. This CDR3 is 14 amino acids long. Germline V gives CDR1 MNHEY, CDR2 SMNVEV (reference sequence). J lost 8 bases, V lost 3 bases, and 9 bases had no gene match.

The chain recombines TRBV10-3 with TRBJ2-5, with a possible D match to TRBD2 (6 bases). This CDR3 is built from 14 residues. Germline CDR1 is ENHRY and CDR2 is SYGVKD. Trimming removed 2 bases at V and 4 bases at J, with 11 bases between. The CDR3 region has the DNA TGTGCCATCAGTGAGGGGGGGATGGGAGAGACCCAGTACTTC. Translated, it gives CAISEGGMGETQYF.

The chain carries TRBV9 and TRBJ2-1; TRBD2 agrees at 15 bases. The CDR3 runs 16 residues. Germline V gene data show CDR1 as SGDLS and CDR2 as YYNGEE. V lost 4 bases, J lost 7 bases, and 6 bases stayed unmatched. CDR3 sequence reads: CASSFRTSGGENEQFF. Written as DNA, the CDR3 is TGTGCCAGCAGCTTTCGGACTAGCGGGGGGGAGAATGAGCAGTTCTTC. Full variable domain (outside the CDR3, taken from reference TRBV9 and TRBJ2-1): DSGVTQTPKHLITATGQRVTLRCSPRSGDLSVYWYQQSLDQGLQFLIQYYNGEERAKGNILERFSAQQFPDLHSELNLSSLELGDSALYFCASSFRTSGGENEQFFGPGTRLTVL.

The chain combines TRBV28 with TRBJ2-7; 9 bases agree with TRBD1. The CDR3 spans 15 residues. The V and J ends lost 3 bases and 1 base, in that order; junction bases with no gene match: 4. CDR1 is MDHEN and CDR2 is SYDVKM in the germline V gene. This chain's CDR3 is CASSLIGQGSYEQYF. The CDR3 DNA is TGTGCCAGCAGTTTGATAGGACAGGGGTCCTACGAGCAGTACTTC.

The gene calls are TRBV9 and TRBJ1-1, with D uncertain. CDR1 is SGDLS, CDR2 YYNGEE, per germline. The V end lost 0 bases, the J end lost 8 bases, and 8 bases lay between the germline ends. The CDR3 is made up of 12 amino acids. CDR3: CASSVGVGEAFF. DNA of the CDR3: TGTGCCAGCAGCGTAGGTGTCGGGGAAGCTTTCTTT.

V is TRBV7-2 and J is TRBJ2-1, with D maybe TRBD2 (6 bases). V gave up 6 bases and J gave up 10 bases, with 25 bases separating them. The germline CDR1 and CDR2 sequences are SGHTA and FQGNSA. The CDR3 spans 16 residues. CDR3 sequence reads: CASRPGGTGRSNEQFF. As DNA, the CDR3 is TGTGCCAGCAGGCCCGGTGGGACTGGGAGGTCCAACGAGCAGTTCTTC. Full variable domain (rest looked up from reference TRBV7-2 and TRBJ2-1): GAGVSQSPSNKVTEKGKDVELRCDPISGHTALYWYRQSLGQGLEFLIYFQGNSAPDKSGLPSDRFSAERTGGSVSTLTIQRTQQEDSAVYLCASRPGGTGRSNEQFFGPGTRLTVL.

The chain has TRBV19 and TRBJ1-1, with unresolved D. Trimming shortened V by 6 bases and J by 3 bases, and 11 bases separated the two germline ends. The CDR3 spans 13 residues. CDR1 and CDR2 (germline): LNHDA, SQIVND (reference sequence). In nucleotides, the CDR3 is TGTGCCAGTAGGATGCGGGGAGACACTGAAGCTTTCTTT. Amino acid sequence: CASRMRGDTEAFF.

The rearrangement links TRBV2 to TRBJ2-1, with TRBD2 identical over 9 bases. The germline gives CDR1 SNHLY, CDR2 FYNNEI. CDR3 length: 15 amino acids. The ends lost 5 bases at V and 0 bases at J; junction bases unmatched: 2. The CDR3 sequence: CASSPSGVSYNEQFF. The CDR3 nucleotides read TGTGCCAGCAGTCCTAGCGGGGTCTCCTACAATGAGCAGTTCTTC.

The chain is built from TRBV12-3 or TRBV12-4 and TRBJ2-3; TRBD1 agrees at 9 bases. This CDR3 is 13 amino acids long. Trimming took 6 bases from V and 8 from J; bases not matched to a gene: 6. CDR3 bases: TGTGCCAGCAGGGGACAGGGAATGGGTACGCAGTATTTT. Protein: CASRGQGMGTQYF.